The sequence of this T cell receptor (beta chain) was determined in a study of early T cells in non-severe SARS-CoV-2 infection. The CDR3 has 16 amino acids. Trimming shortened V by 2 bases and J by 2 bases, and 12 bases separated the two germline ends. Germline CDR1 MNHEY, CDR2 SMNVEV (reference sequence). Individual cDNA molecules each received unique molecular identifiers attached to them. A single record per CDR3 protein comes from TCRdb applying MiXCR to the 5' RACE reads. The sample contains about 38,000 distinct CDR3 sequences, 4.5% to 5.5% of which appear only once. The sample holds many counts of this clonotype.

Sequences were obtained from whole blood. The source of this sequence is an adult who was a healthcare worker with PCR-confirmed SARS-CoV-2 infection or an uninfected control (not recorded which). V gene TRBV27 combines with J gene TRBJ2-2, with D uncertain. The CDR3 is CASSLPGLINTGELFF. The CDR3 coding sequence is TGTGCCAGCAGTTTACCCGGCTTAATCAACACCGGGGAGCTGTTTTTT.